This T cell receptor beta chain is from a study of Ad26.COV2.S vaccination and SARS-CoV-2 variants. Study findings and constraints: Vaccinated and placebo-treated recipients had similar non-spike TCR breadth. Total T cell responses may have been underestimated by the TCR breadth and depth analyses.

Details on this clone: What it binds is unknown.

This CDR3 contains 15 residues. The V gene's germline CDR1 is SNHLY and CDR2 FYNNEI. Trimming cost V 4 bases and J 2 bases, with 14 bases left between them. Profiled with immunoSEQ multiplex PCR; TCRdb holds only in-frame clones, not every one. The data contain roughly 390,000 clones, roughly nine tenths of them singletons. Noted treatment: roughly 18 received Ad26.COV2.S at low or high dose, single or two shots; five or six received placebo; per-sample allocation not given. Sampling happened 63 days after the first vaccine or placebo injection. An Ad26 vector was used to express Wuhan-strain SARS-CoV-2 spike as the vaccine.

This chain uses TRBV2 with TRBJ2-5; possibly TRBD1 for D (5 bases). Source: peripheral blood, taken in a trial of Ad26.COV2.S vaccine versus placebo. The sequence was collected from a person between 18 and 60 years old who received the Ad26.COV2.S COVID-19 vaccine or a placebo. The CDR3 DNA is TGTGCCAGCAGTGGGGGCAGCAGATCTCAAGAGACCCAGTACTTC. It encodes CASSGGSRSQETQYF.